This T cell receptor (beta chain) was recovered during a study of Ad26.COV2.S vaccination and SARS-CoV-2 variants. Study overall: The vaccine Ad26.COV2.S was put into the muscle once, or twice with 56 days between.

The assay was immunoSEQ multiplex PCR, and TCRdb's table has in-frame clones only and misses some. Seen here are about 680,000 clones, around 92% observed once, and the top ten hold over 1.3%. Notes on this clone: Its matching antigen is unknown.

The CDR3 is made up of 14 amino acids. V was cut by 5 bases and J by 4 bases, with 14 bases left in between. Germline V gives CDR1 MNHEY, CDR2 SMNVEV (reference sequence). Whole-study findings and limits: Spike-specific TCR breadth was greater after Ad26.COV2.S than placebo.

Regarding treatment: some 20 received Ad26.COV2.S at low or high dose, single or two shots; several received placebo; per-sample allocation not given. Samples came from day 63 after the first vaccine or placebo injection. J is TRBJ1-2 and V is TRBV27; tentative D call: TRBD1 (6 bases). This material consisted of peripheral blood, taken in a trial of Ad26.COV2.S vaccine versus placebo. This TCR was recovered from a person aged 18 to 59 who received the Ad26.COV2.S COVID-19 vaccine or a placebo. In nucleotides, the CDR3 is TGTGCCAGCAGTACCAACAGGGTGACCTATGGCTACACCTTC. Its translation: CASSTNRVTYGYTF.